One TCR beta chain is described in this entry. This clonotype has just one count. Its antigen specificity is not known. No per-base quality is available; no much larger clone lies one base away. One read alone makes for weak evidence. This sample stems from a study of blood T cells in healthy people across ages (dated by TCRdb to the mid-2010s). Broadly, across the study: In model experiments, template switching captured roughly one uniquely barcoded TCR beta cDNA molecule for every two T cells. Using deep sequencing normalized with unique cDNA molecular identifiers, the study measured how TCR beta repertoire diversity changes with age. Donors were grouped into four age groups: young (average 16 years), middle-aged (approximately 41), aged (62) and long-lived (roughly 80). To avoid experimental bias, donors of different ages were spread randomly across the sequencing lanes. Two additional independent replicas of 1 million unique cDNA reads from the same blood draw were analyzed for two donors (one aged 18 to 29 and one aged 80 or older). Points the paper makes about the study in general: Estimates of total diversity based on one million sequenced T cells were considered lower bounds and underestimates. As age increased, observed TCR beta diversity per million T cells dropped in a roughly linear way, and a significant reduction was already evident by age about 40. Observed TCR beta diversity correlated strongly with the percentage of naive T cells measured by flow cytometry. Compared with the aged group, the long-lived group had more naive CD4+ T cells, fewer expanded clones and increased TCR diversity, suggesting age selection. Because donor CMV infection status was unknown, age-related changes in expanded clonotypes were potentially confounded. Bulk unsorted PBMC profiling prevented conclusive comparison of naive and antigen-experienced compartments.

The donors were 40 or so Caucasian individuals from Russia, aged roughly 6 to 90 years, who were systemically healthy. Each donor gave around 9.5 milliliters of peripheral blood, collected into EDTA-treated Vacutainer tubes. Ficoll-Paque density-gradient centrifugation was used to isolate PBMCs, with at least 6 million per sample. Total RNA, at least 6 micrograms per sample, was extracted from PBMCs with Trizol reagent. For every donor, an aliquot of PBMCs went through flow cytometry to measure the percentages of naive CD45RAhigh/CD27high T cells. V and J are truncated by 3 bases and 0 bases respectively, leaving an intervening sequence of 13 bases. Taken from cysteine to phenylalanine, the CDR3 has 16 residues. Only the CDR3 portion is preserved as DNA: 48 bases, with reading frame beginning at the first base. The receptor library was made with 5' RACE. Instrument used: Illumina HiSeq 2500. A second about 6 to 11 cycle PCR used a sample-barcoded 5' primer and a J-beta primer mix. A template-switch 5' adaptor carrying 12 random nucleotides introduced a unique molecular identifier onto each TCR beta cDNA molecule. Each sample yielded at least 3 million CDR3-containing paired-end reads. All of the RNA was converted into first-strand cDNA using the Mint cDNA synthesis kit, with a TRBC-specific oligonucleotide serving as the primer. All cDNA was treated with uracil-DNA glycosylase and then went through a first 18-cycle PCR with the universal primers M1SS and BC2_uni_R. On the study's bioinformatics: For normalization, 1 million high-quality reads were randomly selected from each sample, with every read carrying a distinct molecular identifier. Reads with shared molecular identifiers were discarded instead of being binned into consensus sequences. CDR3 identification, clonotype clustering and error correction used MiTCR with a Q25 quality threshold and the strictest error-elimination algorithm. A nonparametric unseen species model with Euler transformation was used to estimate a lower bound on total TCR beta diversity. TCRdb trimmed public reads at Q25 via fastp, called clones via MiXCR and kept in-frame beta chains. Each CDR3 protein gets just one entry, which takes the most common genes and DNA from the rows behind it. The V and J calls come from TCRdb's annotation, not from the publication. The sample table shows 650,000 to 800,000 distinct CDR3 sequences, and under 55% are seen once. About 21% of the sample is taken by the ten largest.

This TCR came from a man aged 60 to 69 in good health. The sample taken for sequencing was blood. Recombination linked TRBV12-3 or TRBV12-4 to TRBJ2-3; D gene: possibly TRBD2, on 5 matching bases. The base sequence is TGTGCCAGCAGTTTGACGGGAATACCGAGCACAGATACGCAGTATTTT. Translated, it gives CASSLTGIPSTDTQYF.